Below, 10 T cell receptor beta chains from the same sample are listed, as sequenced in a study of PD-1 blockade in classical Hodgkin lymphoma. Generated by immunoSEQ multiplex PCR, the TCRdb table keeps only in-frame clones and is missing some. This repertoire shows about 97,000 clones, around 89% found once; its top ten account for approximately 6.3%. Each patient's relapse followed autologous stem cell transplantation, and brentuximab vedotin exposure varied. The sequenced sample was peripheral blood mononuclear cells (PBMCs), obtained before the second cycle of nivolumab. These receptors were obtained from a human donor with classical Hodgkin lymphoma.

Here the CDR3 DNA reads TGTGCCAGCTCACCGGGGGACAGGGTTACCCTCCACTTT. Translation gives CASSPGDRVTLHF. The rearrangement uses TRBV18 and TRBJ1-6, with TRBD1 matching 9 bases. From germline, CDR1 is KGHSH and CDR2 LQKENI. CDR3 length equals 13 residues. V was pared by 3 bases and J by 14 bases, with 5 bases of the junction left unmatched. The complete variable domain, with remaining parts taken from reference TRBV18 and TRBJ1-6, reads NAGVMQNPRHLVRRRGQEARLRCSPMKGHSHVYWYRQLPEEGLKFMVYLQKENIIDESGMPKERFSAEFPKEGPSILRIQQVVRGDSAAYFCASSPGDRVTLHFGNGTRLTVT.

The genes are TRBV7-2 and TRBJ2-5; D is unclear. V was shortened by 2 bases and J by 2 bases, with 9 bases between the two germline ends. Per the germline V gene, CDR1 is SGHTA and CDR2 is FQGNSA. The CDR3 is made up of 14 amino acids. The CDR3: CASSLRVGQETQYF. The CDR3 DNA is TGTGCCAGCAGCTTAAGGGTGGGACAAGAGACCCAGTACTTC.

The chain combines TRBV7-2 with TRBJ1-1; D perhaps matches TRBD1 (5 bases). This CDR3 has 14 amino acids. Germline CDR1 is SGHTA and CDR2 is FQGNSA. V lost 5 bases and J lost 4, with 14 bases in between. CDR3 sequence reads: CASSARDGITEAFF. CDR3 nucleotides: TGTGCCAGCAGCGCCCGGGACGGGATCACTGAAGCTTTCTTT.

This clone was seen only once. The V and J genes are TRBV7-2 and TRBJ1-5; possible D gene TRBD1, 6 bases. The CDR3 spans 14 residues. Germline V gene lookup returns CDR1 SGHTA and CDR2 FQGNSA. Trimming left V 5 bases short and J 7 bases short, with 15 bases between. The chain's CDR3 is CASSPRGGQQPQHF. CDR3 sequence (DNA): TGTGCCAGCAGCCCCCGCGGGGGGCAACAGCCCCAGCATTTT.

The rearrangement uses TRBV10-3 and TRBJ2-2; 7 positions agree with TRBD1. The CDR3 has 12 residues. The germline V gene encodes CDR1 ENHRY and CDR2 SYGVKD. V shed 6 bases and J 7 bases; nucleotides not matched to a gene: 2. Here the CDR3 reads CAIRQGRGELFF. The DNA of the CDR3 is TGTGCCATCAGACAGGGGCGCGGGGAGCTGTTTTTT.

The CDR3 region is CASSLAALADYNEQFF. The CDR3 DNA follows: TGTGCCAGCAGCTTGGCGGCTCTAGCAGACTACAATGAGCAGTTCTTC. The V and J genes are TRBV5-6 and TRBJ2-1, with a tentative D call TRBD2 (5 bases). The V gene lost 0 bases and the J gene lost 3 bases, with 13 bases spanning the gap. In germline, CDR1 is SGHDT, CDR2 YYEEEE. This CDR3 region has 16 residues.

This chain uses TRBV7-2 with TRBJ2-7, with D tentatively TRBD2 (6 bases). Germline lookup yields CDR1 SGHTA and CDR2 FQGNSA. The length of the CDR3 is 14 residues. V was shortened by 1 base and J by 5 bases, with 12 bases between the two germline ends. CDR3 amino acids: CASSLGGAGHEQYF. Here the CDR3 DNA reads TGTGCCAGCAGCTTAGGCGGGGCCGGCCACGAGCAGTACTTC.

The chain links TRBV10-2 to TRBJ1-2; TRBD1 is a possible D gene (5 bases). V shed 4 bases and J shed 7 bases, with 13 bases lying between them. CDR1 is WSHSY and CDR2 is SAAADI in the germline V gene. CDR3 length: 13 residues. The CDR3 DNA is TGCGCCAGCAGTGTTGGGGCAGTTGGTGGCTACACCTTC. This encodes CASSVGAVGGYTF.

The chain links TRBV7-9 to TRBJ1-4; D is unclear. The CDR3 is 15 amino acids. V was cut by 1 base and J by 4 bases, with 10 bases left in between. CDR1 SEHNR and CDR2 FQNEAQ come from the germline V gene (reference sequence). CDR3 nucleotides: TGTGCCAGCAGCTTAGAGGGCAGGATTAATGAAAAACTGTTTTTT. It specifies CASSLEGRINEKLFF. Using reference TRBV7-9 and TRBJ1-4 for the parts outside the CDR3, the full variable domain is DTGVSQNPRHKITKRGQNVTFRCDPISEHNRLYWYRQTLGQGPEFLTYFQNEAQLEKSRLLSDRFSAERPKGSFSTLEIQRTEQGDSAMYLCASSLEGRINEKLFFGSGTQLSVL.

This clone was detected only once. The chain links TRBV12-5 to TRBJ1-3; possibly TRBD1 for D (5 bases). Deletions cut 2 bases from V and 7 bases from J, with 21 bases between. The CDR3 has 17 residues. Germline loops: CDR1 LGHNT, CDR2 FRNRAP. DNA of the CDR3: TGTGCTAGTGGTTTGCCGCGGGGGGACCATTCCGGGAACACCATATATTTT. It specifies CASGLPRGDHSGNTIYF.